Each of the 32 T cell receptor beta chains below was sequenced from the same sample in a study of control samples from healthy donors and cancer patients. Data came from immunoSEQ multiplex PCR; TCRdb stores just in-frame clones and leaves some out. Among 150,000 to 200,000 clones listed, just over 85% were seen once. Sample: blood. Every receptor here comes from a man aged 18 to 30 in good health.

J is TRBJ2-2 and V is TRBV6-2 or TRBV6-3, with D possibly being TRBD1 (6 bases). Trimming pared 1 base from V and 4 bases from J, leaving 10 bases between. Germline values: CDR1 MNHEY, CDR2 SVGEGT. The CDR3 consists of 15 residues. CDR3 DNA: TGTGCCAGCAGTTACTTGGGGGCTGTCACCGGGGAGCTGTTTTTT. Residues: CASSYLGAVTGELFF.

V is TRBV29-1 and J is TRBJ2-1, with D perhaps being TRBD1 or TRBD2 (6 bases each). Trimming shortened V by 4 bases and J by 1 base, and 8 bases separated the two germline ends. Germline values: CDR1 SQVTM, CDR2 ANQGSEA. The CDR3 has 13 residues. The CDR3 bases are TGCAGCGTTGGAGGGGGGTCCTACAATGAGCAGTTCTTC. Translated, it gives CSVGGGSYNEQFF.

This rearrangement joins TRBV29-1 to TRBJ1-4, with TRBD1 matching 12 bases. The CDR3 loop spans 15 amino acids. Germline lookup yields CDR1 SQVTM and CDR2 ANQGSEA. V shed 7 bases and J 8 bases; nucleotides not matched to a gene: 11. This chain's CDR3 is CSGNRDRGRGEKLFF. CDR3 bases: TGCAGCGGTAACCGGGACAGGGGGCGGGGGGAAAAACTGTTTTTT.

This clone was recorded once. This chain links TRBV7-8 with TRBJ2-7; D perhaps matches TRBD1 (6 bases). Trimming cost V 5 bases and J 4 bases, with 15 bases left between them. CDR1 and CDR2 (germline): SGHVS, FQNEAQ. This CDR3 spans 14 amino acids. The CDR3 protein is CASSASRDTYEQYF. The DNA of the CDR3 is TGTGCCAGCAGCGCTTCCCGGGACACGTACGAGCAGTACTTC.

This chain joins TRBV6-1 and TRBJ1-4; D is unclear. The CDR3 totals 15 residues. CDR1 is MNHNS, CDR2 SASEGT, per germline. Trimming left V 0 bases short and J 2 bases short, with 7 bases between. The CDR3 here is CASSEAGTTNEKLFF. Written as DNA, the CDR3 is TGTGCCAGCAGTGAAGCGGGCACTACTAATGAAAAACTGTTTTTT.

The rearrangement uses TRBV27 and TRBJ2-1; D not certain. The V and J ends lost 2 bases and 8 bases respectively, with 13 bases between them. In germline, CDR1 is MNHEY, CDR2 SMNVEV (reference sequence). This CDR3 contains 14 residues. CDR3 nucleotide sequence: TGTGCCAGCAGTTTAAGGCGGACGGGCGATGAGCAGTTCTTC. This sequence encodes CASSLRRTGDEQFF.

V usage is TRBV5-1 and J usage is TRBJ2-5, with D tentatively TRBD1 or TRBD2 (5 bases each). Germline lookup yields CDR1 SGHRS and CDR2 YFSETQ. V was clipped by 4 bases and J by 5 bases, with 12 bases between them. The CDR3 spans 13 residues. The DNA of the CDR3 is TGCGCCAGCAGCATTGGGGGTATGGAGACCCAGTACTTC. This translates into CASSIGGMETQYF.

The chain uses TRBV5-6 and TRBJ1-6; a weak D match, TRBD1 (5 bases). The CDR3 length is 16 residues. Looked up from germline, CDR1 is SGHDT and CDR2 is YYEEEE. Between the trimmed V and J ends, which lost 6 bases and 0 bases, there was a span of 13 bases. CDR3 coding DNA: TGTGCCAGCAACATCTACGGGGGCTCCTATAATTCACCCCTCCACTTT. It yields the protein CASNIYGGSYNSPLHF.

This clone was counted between two and nine times. This rearrangement joins TRBV18 to TRBJ1-2; TRBD1 matches at 10 bases. Germline CDR1 KGHSH, CDR2 LQKENI. With V trimmed by 5 bases and J by 3 bases, 3 bases remained unmatched. This CDR3 has 14 amino acids. The CDR3 region is CASSLTGGYYGYTF. CDR3 DNA sequence: TGTGCCAGCTCATTGACAGGGGGCTACTATGGCTACACCTTC.

This clone was detected only once. V is TRBV7-9 and J is TRBJ1-2, with TRBD1 identical over 9 bases. Germline loops: CDR1 SEHNR, CDR2 FQNEAQ (reference sequence). The CDR3 has 15 residues. The J segment lost 7 bases and the V segment lost 5 bases, leaving 11 bases of the junction unmatched. CDR3 nucleotide sequence: TGTGCCAGCAGCCTAGACGCACAGGGGGCTCCTGGCTACACCTTC. Translated: CASSLDAQGAPGYTF. The full variable domain, with the rest looked up from reference TRBV7-9 and TRBJ1-2, is DTGVSQNPRHKITKRGQNVTFRCDPISEHNRLYWYRQTLGQGPEFLTYFQNEAQLEKSRLLSDRFSAERPKGSFSTLEIQRTEQGDSAMYLCASSLDAQGAPGYTFGSGTRLTVV.

J is TRBJ1-5 and V is TRBV6-5; D remains unclear. V was pared by 8 bases and J by 4 bases, with 12 bases between. CDR1 is MNHEY, CDR2 SVGAGI, per germline. The CDR3 runs to 13 residues. DNA of the CDR3: TGTGCCAGCGGCACAGTGAGAAATCAGCCCCAGCATTTT. It encodes CASGTVRNQPQHF.

V usage is TRBV19 and J usage is TRBJ2-1; 7 bases line up with TRBD1. This CDR3 spans 15 amino acids. With 5 bases clipped from V and 5 bases from J, the junction kept 9 bases outside the gene matches. Germline V gene sequence: CDR1 LNHDA, CDR2 SQIVND (reference sequence). CDR3 residues: CASSASGTVNNEQFF. The CDR3 DNA is TGTGCCAGTAGTGCCTCCGGGACAGTTAACAATGAGCAGTTCTTC.

J is TRBJ1-4 and V is TRBV5-5, with TRBD1 matching over 8 bases. The germline V gene encodes CDR1 SGHKS and CDR2 YYEKEE (reference sequence). The CDR3 is 17 residues long. With V trimmed by 0 bases and J by 1 base, 5 bases remained unmatched. The CDR3 nucleotides are TGTGCCAGCAGCTTGGCGCGACAGGGGCGAACTAATGAAAAACTGTTTTTT. As protein: CASSLARQGRTNEKLFF.

The chain links TRBV5-1 to TRBJ1-1; TRBD1 might be the D (6 bases). From germline, CDR1 is SGHRS and CDR2 YFSETQ. V was clipped by 6 bases and J by 5 bases, with 8 bases between them. The CDR3 totals 11 residues. CDR3 amino acids: CASMQGTEAFF. The CDR3 bases are TGCGCCAGCATGCAGGGGACTGAAGCTTTCTTT.

The chain is built from TRBV5-1 and TRBJ2-5; possible D gene TRBD2, 5 bases. Germline V lookup: CDR1 SGHRS, CDR2 YFSETQ. The CDR3 extends over 14 amino acids. Trimming pared 5 bases from V and 2 bases from J, leaving 13 bases between. CDR3 residues: CASRASQSQETQYF. The CDR3 DNA is TGCGCCAGCAGGGCTAGCCAATCGCAAGAGACCCAGTACTTC. The full variable domain, with the rest looked up from reference TRBV5-1 and TRBJ2-5, is KAGVTQTPRYLIKTRGQQVTLSCSPISGHRSVSWYQQTPGQGLQFLFEYFSETQRNKGNFPGRFSGRQFSNSRSEMNVSTLELGDSALYLCASRASQSQETQYFGPGTRLLVL.

This chain links TRBV15 with TRBJ1-2, with TRBD1 matching over 9 bases. With V trimmed by 0 bases and J by 7 bases, 12 bases remained unmatched. This CDR3 has 17 residues. CDR1 is LNHNV and CDR2 is YYDKDF in the germline V gene (reference sequence). In DNA form, the CDR3 reads TGTGCCACCAGCAGAGATTCCGGGACAGGGATTGCGGGTGGCTACACCTTC. This sequence encodes CATSRDSGTGIAGGYTF.

The chain is built from TRBV4-1 and TRBJ2-1, with 9 bases fitting TRBD2. The CDR3 has 16 amino acids. With 1 base clipped from V and 5 bases from J, the junction kept 6 bases outside the gene matches. Looked up from germline, CDR1 is MGHRA and CDR2 is YSYEKL. The CDR3 reads CASSQGRGGAHNEQFF. CDR3 nucleotide sequence: TGCGCCAGCAGCCAAGGCCGCGGGGGGGCCCACAATGAGCAGTTCTTC.

With respect to this clone: Other DNA variants within this sample encode the same CDR3. This rearrangement joins TRBV19 to TRBJ1-2; D might be TRBD1 (6 bases). Germline V gene lookup returns CDR1 LNHDA and CDR2 SQIVND (reference sequence). This CDR3 spans 15 amino acids. The V end lost 2 bases, the J end lost 4 bases, and 14 bases lay between the germline ends. This CDR3 is CASSIMGGAGYGYTF. CDR3 nucleotide sequence: TGTGCCAGTAGTATAATGGGGGGGGCCGGCTATGGCTACACCTTC.

The V call is TRBV7-3, the J call TRBJ2-2; D gene unclear. The V end was cut by 5 bases, the J end by 5 bases, with 9 bases between. Germline assignment: CDR1 SGHTA and CDR2 FQGTGA. There are 13 residues in the CDR3. CDR3 region: CASSLPRTGELFF. In nucleotides, the CDR3 is TGTGCCAGCAGCCTTCCCCGAACCGGGGAGCTGTTTTTT.

The V and J genes are TRBV7-6 and TRBJ2-1; D unresolved. Germline assignment: CDR1 SGHVS and CDR2 FNYEAQ. V was clipped by 5 bases and J by 1 base, with 3 bases between them. The CDR3 consists of 12 residues. In nucleotides, the CDR3 is TGTGCCAGCAGCCCATCCTACAATGAGCAGTTCTTC. Its translation: CASSPSYNEQFF.

The table lists this clone with a few counts. This chain links TRBV5-6 with TRBJ2-5; 9 bases agree with TRBD2. Germline CDR1 reads SGHDT; CDR2 reads YYEEEE. There are 16 residues in the CDR3. V shed 0 bases, J shed 2 bases, and the junction held 5 bases outside the gene matches. CDR3 in amino acids: CASSLAAGGRQETQYF. CDR3 nucleotides: TGTGCCAGCAGCTTGGCAGCGGGGGGCCGGCAAGAGACCCAGTACTTC.

Of note for this clone: Distinct nucleotide sequences in the sample also encode this CDR3. The chain carries TRBV3-1 (or the pseudogene TRBV3-2) and TRBJ2-1; D call uncertain. This CDR3 contains 15 residues. Germline CDR1 reads LGHDT; CDR2 reads YNNKEL (reference sequence). Trimming removed 0 bases at V and 4 bases at J, with 10 bases between. The CDR3 sequence: CASSQDLAVYNEQFF. The DNA of the CDR3 is TGTGCCAGCAGCCAAGATTTGGCGGTGTACAATGAGCAGTTCTTC.

The chain joins TRBV29-1 to TRBJ1-1; perhaps TRBD1 as D (5 bases). Germline CDR1 SQVTM, CDR2 ANQGSEA. Trimming cost V 6 bases and J 6 bases, with 14 bases left between them. This CDR3 has 12 amino acids. CDR3 coding DNA: TGCAGCGTATTTGGACACGGAGCTGAAGCTTTCTTT. Translated: CSVFGHGAEAFF.

This chain uses TRBV6-5 with TRBJ1-1, with D perhaps matching TRBD1 (5 bases). The CDR3 runs 15 residues. V shed 5 bases and J shed 1 base, with 14 bases lying between them. Germline V gene sequence: CDR1 MNHEY, CDR2 SVGAGI. CDR3 region: CASSLVSQGNTEAFF. CDR3 DNA: TGTGCCAGCAGTCTAGTTAGCCAGGGGAACACTGAAGCTTTCTTT.

The chain joins TRBV10-2 to TRBJ2-2; 15 positions match TRBD2. CDR1 and CDR2 from the germline V gene are WSHSY and SAAADI. The CDR3 spans 15 residues. The trim removed 9 bases at V and 5 bases at J, leaving 4 bases unmatched. Here the CDR3 DNA reads TGCGCCAGTAGGACTAGCGGGGGGGGTACCGGGGAGCTGTTTTTT. It yields the protein CASRTSGGGTGELFF.

This clone was seen a single time. The rearrangement uses TRBV2 and TRBJ2-5; 12 positions agree with TRBD2. CDR1 SNHLY and CDR2 FYNNEI come from the germline V gene. J was trimmed by 5 bases and V by 6 bases; bases with no gene match: 4. This CDR3 region has 14 residues. The CDR3 coding sequence is TGTGCCAGCAGCCTAGCGGGGGGGCAGGAGACCCAGTACTTC. The encoded protein is CASSLAGGQETQYF.

The gene calls are TRBV28 and TRBJ2-5, with 10 bases fitting TRBD2. After removal of 6 bases from V and 4 bases from J, the junction contained 5 bases not matched to a gene. The CDR3 is 14 amino acids. Germline V lookup: CDR1 MDHEN, CDR2 SYDVKM. The DNA for the CDR3 is TGTGCCAGCAGCAAAACTAGCGGGGTAGAGACCCAGTACTTC. Translated, it gives CASSKTSGVETQYF.

This clone turned up a few times. The chain recombines TRBV5-6 with TRBJ2-7, with no clear D. Per germline, CDR1 SGHDT and CDR2 YYEEEE. CDR3 length: 14 residues. Trimming took 6 bases from V and 4 from J, leaving 17 bases between them. CDR3 nucleotides: TGTGCCAGCACCGCCTTGGAGCGTCGTTACGAGCAGTACTTC. Amino acid sequence: CASTALERRYEQYF. The entire variable domain, with the rest obtained from reference TRBV5-6 and TRBJ2-7, is as follows: DAGVTQSPTHLIKTRGQQVTLRCSPKSGHDTVSWYQQALGQGPQFIFQYYEEEERQRGNFPDRFSGHQFPNYSSELNVNALLLGDSALYLCASTALERRYEQYFGPGTRLTVT.

The chain is built from TRBV4-2 and TRBJ2-2; D could derive from TRBD1 or TRBD2 (5 bases each). Germline-derived CDR1 and CDR2 are LGHNA and YNFKEQ. The V and J ends lost 5 bases and 6 bases respectively, with 16 bases between them. The CDR3 loop spans 15 amino acids. The CDR3 DNA follows: TGTGCCAGCAGCGGACCGGGACCCCCCGCCGGGGAGCTGTTTTTT. Protein: CASSGPGPPAGELFF.

The gene calls are TRBV7-2 and TRBJ1-2, with D possibly TRBD1 on 5 matching bases. Per the germline V gene, CDR1 is SGHTA and CDR2 is FQGNSA. V was clipped by 5 bases and J by 2 bases, with 15 bases between them. CDR3 length equals 15 residues. CDR3 bases: TGTGCCAGCAGCCCCGCTCAGGGCTGGAACTATGGCTACACCTTC. It translates to CASSPAQGWNYGYTF.

The rearrangement links TRBV9 to TRBJ2-3; tentatively, D is TRBD2 (5 bases). Deletions cut 0 bases from V and 2 bases from J, with 7 bases between. The CDR3 spans 14 residues. Per germline, CDR1 SGDLS and CDR2 YYNGEE. The CDR3 region is CASSVEGATDTQYF. CDR3 DNA: TGTGCCAGCAGCGTAGAGGGAGCCACAGATACGCAGTATTTT.

CDR3 nucleotide sequence: TGTGCCAGCAGCATACAGGGGGGCACTGAAGCTTTCTTT. It translates to CASSIQGGTEAFF. This chain joins TRBV5-4 and TRBJ1-1; 8 bases match TRBD1. V gave up 4 bases and J gave up 4 bases; unmatched junction bases: 3. CDR1 and CDR2 (germline): SGHNT, YYREEE (reference sequence). The CDR3 has 13 amino acids. Combining the CDR3 with reference TRBV5-4 and TRBJ1-1 gives the whole variable domain ETGVTQSPTHLIKTRGQQVTLRCSSQSGHNTVSWYQQALGQGPQFIFQYYREEENGRGNFPPRFSGLQFPNYSSELNVNALELDDSALYLCASSIQGGTEAFFGQGTRLTVV.